The T cell receptor beta chain described here comes from a study of T cell repertoires in cytomegalovirus infection (dated by TCRdb to between 2017 and 2020). For context, the study as a whole: Donor HLA type was relevant to the analysis, as public TCR beta signatures indicated carriage of CMV infection together with the matching HLA type.

Overall study results and their limits: Cumulative frequency of public TCR beta family members discriminated carriers of CMV infection plus the relevant HLA type in this cohort and an independent roughly 350-donor cohort. The ex vivo response was dominated by HLA-C-restricted CMV-specific TCR beta clonotypes, which also provided the single most frequent clonotype in two of eight donors.

In its sample, this clonotype was seen once. Its antigen has not been determined. Base qualities are not at hand, and no much larger clone is one base apart. A lone read is weak support. CDR1 and CDR2 are read off the germline V gene (reference sequence) as SEHNR and FQNEAQ. Including the terminal cysteine and phenylalanine, the CDR3 comprises 13 residues. The DNA shown is the 39-base CDR3, in frame from base 1. V is cut by 5 bases and J by 2 bases, and the space between the germline ends is 9 bases. Sequencing instrument: Illumina HiSeq 1500. TCRdb took the public reads, trimmed them with fastp at Q25, ran MiXCR for clone calling and kept in-frame beta chains. One record per CDR3 amino acid sequence lists the most common genes and DNA. The sample yields some 220,000 distinct CDR3 sequences; 9% to 15% were counted once. 1.5% to 2% of the sample is in the top ten clones.

Here the chain combines TRBV7-9 and TRBJ2-5; D gene: possibly TRBD2, on 5 matching bases. Sequenced input: PBMCs. The sequence came from a human donor in good health (CMV status not recorded). Some clones in this sample may be carry-over from other donors' samples. The nucleotide sequence is TGTGCCAGCAGCGAACTAGGACAAGAGACCCAGTACTTC. The translation is CASSELGQETQYF.